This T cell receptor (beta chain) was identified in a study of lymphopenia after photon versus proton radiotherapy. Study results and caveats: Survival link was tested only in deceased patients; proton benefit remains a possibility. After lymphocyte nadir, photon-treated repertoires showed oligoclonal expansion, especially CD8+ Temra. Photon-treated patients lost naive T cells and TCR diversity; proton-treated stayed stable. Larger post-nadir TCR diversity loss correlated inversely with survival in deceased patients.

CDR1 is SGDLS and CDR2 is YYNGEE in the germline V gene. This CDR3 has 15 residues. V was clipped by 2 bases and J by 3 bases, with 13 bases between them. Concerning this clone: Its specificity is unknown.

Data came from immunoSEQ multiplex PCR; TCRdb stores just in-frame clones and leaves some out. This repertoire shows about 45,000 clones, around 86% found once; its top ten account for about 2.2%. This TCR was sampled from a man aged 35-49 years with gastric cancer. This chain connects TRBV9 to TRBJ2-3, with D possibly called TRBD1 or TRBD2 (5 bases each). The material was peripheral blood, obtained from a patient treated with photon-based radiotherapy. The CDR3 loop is CASSVGTIQTDTQYF. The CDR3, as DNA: TGTGCCAGCAGCGTCGGGACCATTCAAACAGATACGCAGTATTTT.